These T cell receptor beta chains were read from a single sample in a study of patients and donors after allogeneic stem cell transplantation. One entry per CDR3 protein, called by TCRdb with MiXCR from the RT-PCR reads. The sample records more than 850,000 distinct CDR3 sequences, roughly 18% being singletons. Sequencing was done on a sample of blood, either unsorted or a sorted T cell fraction (not recorded which). These receptors were taken from a human donor who was either an allogeneic HSCT recipient or a stem cell or donor lymphocyte infusion donor (not recorded which). It is not recorded whose cells these are; they may come from a transplant donor. The CDR3 runs from the conserved cysteine through the conserved F or W. Fields, in order: CDR3 length, D gene, V gene, clone size, J gene, CDR3 DNA, CDR3 protein. D genes are given only for firm matches. Rows give clone size only sometimes, using once, few, many, or a class for an expanded clone.

cdr3_length: 14
d_call: .
v_call: TRBV12-3/TRBV12-4
clone_size: many
j_call: TRBJ2-1
cdr3_nt: TGTGCCAGCAGTCTGCGGGCCAGTTACAATGAGCAGTTCTTC
cdr3_aa: CASSLRASYNEQFF

cdr3_length: 15
d_call: .
v_call: TRBV4-3
clone_size: few
j_call: TRBJ2-2
cdr3_nt: TGCGCCAGCAGCCAAGAAGGCTACCCGACCGGGGAGCTGTTTTTT
cdr3_aa: CASSQEGYPTGELFF

cdr3_length: 16
d_call: .
v_call: TRBV12-3/TRBV12-4
clone_size: few
j_call: TRBJ2-1
cdr3_nt: TGTGCCAGCAGGTATACGGGCAGGGGGGACTACAATGAGCAGTTCTTC
cdr3_aa: CASRYTGRGDYNEQFF

cdr3_length: 13
d_call: .
v_call: TRBV9
clone_size: .
j_call: TRBJ1-2
cdr3_nt: TGTGCCAGCAGCGAGTGGGTTAACTATGGCTACACCTTC
cdr3_aa: CASSEWVNYGYTF

cdr3_length: 16
d_call: TRBD2
v_call: TRBV19
clone_size: .
j_call: TRBJ2-7
cdr3_nt: TGTGCCAGTAGTATAGCCCCGGGACTAGATACCTACGAGCAGTACTTC
cdr3_aa: CASSIAPGLDTYEQYF

cdr3_length: 15
d_call: TRBD2
v_call: TRBV10-3
clone_size: .
j_call: TRBJ2-1
cdr3_nt: TGTGCCATTCAATCCGGGACTAGTCTGTCCAATGAGCAGTTCTTC
cdr3_aa: CAIQSGTSLSNEQFF

cdr3_length: 15
d_call: TRBD2
v_call: TRBV10-3
clone_size: .
j_call: TRBJ2-2
cdr3_nt: TGTGCCATCAGCAGAGCGGGAGACCTGACCGGGGAGCTGTTTTTT
cdr3_aa: CAISRAGDLTGELFF

cdr3_length: 16
d_call: TRBD2
v_call: TRBV19
clone_size: .
j_call: TRBJ2-2
cdr3_nt: TGTGCCAGTAGTATTGGTGCCGGGGGGGCTGTCGGGGAGCTGTTTTTT
cdr3_aa: CASSIGAGGAVGELFF

cdr3_length: 12
d_call: .
v_call: TRBV29-1
clone_size: .
j_call: TRBJ2-3
cdr3_nt: TGCAGCGTTGAGATCAACACAGATACGCAGTATTTT
cdr3_aa: CSVEINTDTQYF

cdr3_length: 13
d_call: .
v_call: TRBV27
clone_size: few
j_call: TRBJ2-5
cdr3_nt: TGTGCCAGCAGTAAACAGGTCCAAGAGACCCAGTACTTC
cdr3_aa: CASSKQVQETQYF

cdr3_length: 12
d_call: .
v_call: TRBV27
clone_size: few
j_call: TRBJ1-6
cdr3_nt: TGTGCCAGCAGTCAGTTAAATTCACCCCTCCACTTT
cdr3_aa: CASSQLNSPLHF

cdr3_length: 11
d_call: .
v_call: TRBV12-3/TRBV12-4
clone_size: many
j_call: TRBJ1-4
cdr3_nt: TGTGCCAGCAGTTTAGGGGGAAAACTGTTTTTT
cdr3_aa: CASSLGGKLFF

cdr3_length: 15
d_call: .
v_call: TRBV11-3
clone_size: .
j_call: TRBJ2-1
cdr3_nt: TGTGCCAGCAGCCTGGGGAGCAGCATCAACAATGAGCAGTTCTTC
cdr3_aa: CASSLGSSINNEQFF

cdr3_length: 13
d_call: .
v_call: TRBV20-1
clone_size: .
j_call: TRBJ1-4
cdr3_nt: TGCAGTGCTAGAATAGGGGCTAATGAAAAACTGTTTTTT
cdr3_aa: CSARIGANEKLFF

cdr3_length: 14
d_call: TRBD1
v_call: TRBV6-4
clone_size: few
j_call: TRBJ2-2
cdr3_nt: TGTGCCAGCAGTGGACAGGGGGGAGCCGGGGAGCTGTTTTTT
cdr3_aa: CASSGQGGAGELFF

cdr3_length: 13
d_call: .
v_call: TRBV6-6
clone_size: few
j_call: TRBJ1-1
cdr3_nt: TGTGCCAGCAGGGGAGGGACCTACACTGAAGCTTTCTTT
cdr3_aa: CASRGGTYTEAFF

cdr3_length: 13
d_call: TRBD2
v_call: TRBV29-1
clone_size: few
j_call: TRBJ2-7
cdr3_nt: TGCAGCGCCGGAACTAGCGCAACCTACGAGCAGTACTTC
cdr3_aa: CSAGTSATYEQYF

cdr3_length: 15
d_call: .
v_call: TRBV27
clone_size: few
j_call: TRBJ2-7
cdr3_nt: TGTGCCAGCAGTTTACTCAGGGGGGCGGCCTACGAGCAGTACTTC
cdr3_aa: CASSLLRGAAYEQYF

cdr3_length: 15
d_call: .
v_call: TRBV6-2/TRBV6-3
clone_size: .
j_call: TRBJ1-5
cdr3_nt: TGTGCCAGCAGTTACGGTTCACATCGCAATCAGCCCCAGCATTTT
cdr3_aa: CASSYGSHRNQPQHF

cdr3_length: 18
d_call: TRBD1
v_call: TRBV5-6
clone_size: few
j_call: TRBJ2-1
cdr3_nt: TGTGCCAGCAGCTGGGACAGGGGGCTAACTCCGCCGTCCAATGAGCAGTTCTTC
cdr3_aa: CASSWDRGLTPPSNEQFF

cdr3_length: 16
d_call: .
v_call: TRBV4-3
clone_size: .
j_call: TRBJ1-1
cdr3_nt: TGCGCCAGCAGCAAGGACATAGGGGTCGAGAACACTGAAGCTTTCTTT
cdr3_aa: CASSKDIGVENTEAFF

cdr3_length: 15
d_call: .
v_call: TRBV4-3
clone_size: many
j_call: TRBJ2-7
cdr3_nt: TGCGCCAGCAGCCAAGATAGGGCGGCCCTCTACGAGCAGTACTTC
cdr3_aa: CASSQDRAALYEQYF

cdr3_length: 14
d_call: .
v_call: TRBV27
clone_size: many
j_call: TRBJ2-5
cdr3_nt: TGTGCCAGCAGCTCCCCGACTACCAAGGAGACCCAGTACTTC
cdr3_aa: CASSSPTTKETQYF

cdr3_length: 15
d_call: TRBD1
v_call: TRBV5-1
clone_size: few
j_call: TRBJ2-3
cdr3_nt: TGCGCCAGCAGCTCTCACGACAGGGTCGCAGATACGCAGTATTTT
cdr3_aa: CASSSHDRVADTQYF

cdr3_length: 18
d_call: .
v_call: TRBV11-2
clone_size: .
j_call: TRBJ1-2
cdr3_nt: TGTGCCAGCAGCTTAGAGTTAGGCGAGGGGGGCAAGGTAGTTGGCTACACCTTC
cdr3_aa: CASSLELGEGGKVVGYTF

cdr3_length: 13
d_call: .
v_call: TRBV24-1
clone_size: few
j_call: TRBJ1-2
cdr3_nt: TGTGCCACCAGTGGACCGAACCTTGGGGGCTACACCTTC
cdr3_aa: CATSGPNLGGYTF

cdr3_length: 16
d_call: .
v_call: TRBV12-3/TRBV12-4
clone_size: few
j_call: TRBJ2-7
cdr3_nt: TGTGCCAGCAGCAAAACCCGACAGGCGAGCTCCTACGAGCAGTACTTC
cdr3_aa: CASSKTRQASSYEQYF

cdr3_length: 12
d_call: .
v_call: TRBV28
clone_size: many
j_call: TRBJ2-7
cdr3_nt: TGTGCCAGCAGTTTATCCCACTACGAGCAGTACTTC
cdr3_aa: CASSLSHYEQYF

cdr3_length: 13
d_call: TRBD1
v_call: TRBV2
clone_size: .
j_call: TRBJ2-2
cdr3_nt: TGTGCCAGACAGGGGGATAACACCGGGGAGCTGTTTTTT
cdr3_aa: CARQGDNTGELFF

cdr3_length: 15
d_call: .
v_call: TRBV12-3/TRBV12-4
clone_size: many
j_call: TRBJ2-5
cdr3_nt: TGTGCCAGCAAATTCCAGGGCAGGACGGAAGAGACCCAGTACTTC
cdr3_aa: CASKFQGRTEETQYF

cdr3_length: 14
d_call: TRBD1
v_call: TRBV20-1
clone_size: few
j_call: TRBJ1-1
cdr3_nt: TGCAGTGCTAGAGACAGGGGGTCGGGCACTGAAGCTTTCTTT
cdr3_aa: CSARDRGSGTEAFF

cdr3_length: 15
d_call: TRBD2
v_call: TRBV5-1
clone_size: .
j_call: TRBJ2-1
cdr3_nt: TGCGCCAGCAGCTTGTGGGGGGGTCAGAAAAATGAGCAGTTCTTC
cdr3_aa: CASSLWGGQKNEQFF

cdr3_length: 13
d_call: TRBD1
v_call: TRBV29-1
clone_size: .
j_call: TRBJ2-7
cdr3_nt: TGCAGCGTGGGGACAGGGGGCGATTACGAGCAGTACTTC
cdr3_aa: CSVGTGGDYEQYF

cdr3_length: 15
d_call: .
v_call: TRBV6-1
clone_size: few
j_call: TRBJ2-7
cdr3_nt: TGTGCCAGCAGCTCGACCGGGACACATGCCTACGAGCAGTACTTC
cdr3_aa: CASSSTGTHAYEQYF

cdr3_length: 14
d_call: TRBD1
v_call: TRBV12-3/TRBV12-4
clone_size: .
j_call: TRBJ1-1
cdr3_nt: TGTGCCAGCAGTCCGACAGGGCTGGGACCTGAAGCTTTCTTT
cdr3_aa: CASSPTGLGPEAFF

cdr3_length: 15
d_call: .
v_call: TRBV12-3/TRBV12-4
clone_size: many
j_call: TRBJ2-3
cdr3_nt: TGTGCCAGCAGTTTGGCTAGACCCCAATCCGATACGCAGTATTTT
cdr3_aa: CASSLARPQSDTQYF

cdr3_length: 16
d_call: .
v_call: TRBV5-1
clone_size: many
j_call: TRBJ1-5
cdr3_nt: TGCGCCAGCTCCCGGGGAGACAGCCCTGGGAATCAGCCCCAGCATTTT
cdr3_aa: CASSRGDSPGNQPQHF

cdr3_length: 12
d_call: .
v_call: TRBV20-1
clone_size: few
j_call: TRBJ2-7
cdr3_nt: TGCAGTGCTCAACGGGGAACCTACGAGCAGTACTTC
cdr3_aa: CSAQRGTYEQYF

cdr3_length: 14
d_call: .
v_call: TRBV24-1
clone_size: few
j_call: TRBJ2-7
cdr3_nt: TGTGCCACCAGTGACCGAGGACAGAAGTACGAGCAGTACTTC
cdr3_aa: CATSDRGQKYEQYF

cdr3_length: 14
d_call: .
v_call: TRBV29-1
clone_size: few
j_call: TRBJ2-1
cdr3_nt: TGCAGCGTCTCCCGAGAGGCCCCCTACAATGAGCAGTTCTTC
cdr3_aa: CSVSREAPYNEQFF

cdr3_length: 14
d_call: TRBD1
v_call: TRBV12-3/TRBV12-4
clone_size: few
j_call: TRBJ1-2
cdr3_nt: TGTGCCAGCAGTTTTGGGACAGCTAACTATGGCTACACCTTC
cdr3_aa: CASSFGTANYGYTF

cdr3_length: 15
d_call: .
v_call: TRBV7-9
clone_size: few
j_call: TRBJ2-3
cdr3_nt: TGTGCCAGCAGCCCTCGCAGCCCTAGCACAGATACGCAGTATTTT
cdr3_aa: CASSPRSPSTDTQYF

cdr3_length: 13
d_call: .
v_call: TRBV7-8
clone_size: .
j_call: TRBJ2-7
cdr3_nt: TGTGCCAGCAGCTTAGTCTCAGGGGTCGAGCAGTACTTC
cdr3_aa: CASSLVSGVEQYF

cdr3_length: 15
d_call: TRBD1
v_call: TRBV5-1
clone_size: few
j_call: TRBJ1-2
cdr3_nt: TGCGCCAGCAGCTTTTCCGGGACAGGGCCCTATGGCTACACCTTC
cdr3_aa: CASSFSGTGPYGYTF

cdr3_length: 14
d_call: TRBD1
v_call: TRBV5-6
clone_size: .
j_call: TRBJ2-3
cdr3_nt: TGTGCCAGCAGCTTGTTTTCAGGGGGAGATACGCAGTATTTT
cdr3_aa: CASSLFSGGDTQYF

cdr3_length: 15
d_call: .
v_call: TRBV6-2/TRBV6-3
clone_size: .
j_call: TRBJ2-2
cdr3_nt: TGTGCCAGCGGCAACTACCTCCCCGTCGGCGGGGAGCTGTTTTTT
cdr3_aa: CASGNYLPVGGELFF

cdr3_length: 14
d_call: TRBD1
v_call: TRBV13
clone_size: few
j_call: TRBJ2-7
cdr3_nt: TGTGCCAGCAGCTCTAGGGGACAGTCCTACGAGCAGTACTTC
cdr3_aa: CASSSRGQSYEQYF

cdr3_length: 15
d_call: .
v_call: TRBV24-1
clone_size: many
j_call: TRBJ1-1
cdr3_nt: TGTGCCACCAGTGATCCGGGGACATCGAACACTGAAGCTTTCTTT
cdr3_aa: CATSDPGTSNTEAFF

cdr3_length: 12
d_call: .
v_call: TRBV10-3
clone_size: many
j_call: TRBJ2-3
cdr3_nt: TGTGCCATCAGTGAATTCAAAGATACGCAGTATTTT
cdr3_aa: CAISEFKDTQYF

cdr3_length: 14
d_call: .
v_call: TRBV2
clone_size: .
j_call: TRBJ1-1
cdr3_nt: TGTGCCAGCACCCTGGGGGGATTGAACACTGAAGCTTTCTTT
cdr3_aa: CASTLGGLNTEAFF

cdr3_length: 16
d_call: TRBD1
v_call: TRBV5-1
clone_size: few
j_call: TRBJ1-2
cdr3_nt: TGCGCCAGCAGCTTCGGACAGGCAGGGGGCCGTGGTGGCTACACCTTC
cdr3_aa: CASSFGQAGGRGGYTF